A selection of T cell receptor beta chains follows, all from one sample in a study of cytomegalovirus exposure and HLA in healthy donors. This table comes from immunoSEQ multiplex PCR, and its TCRdb copy is limited to in-frame clones, with some not included. The sample comprises approximately 120,000 clones, 74% of which are singletons, and 4% to 5% rests with the top ten. The sequenced sample consisted of PBMCs. The receptors were sampled from a woman aged 45-59 years in good health and CMV-seropositive. Both conserved end residues are part of each CDR3. The D gene is left open where the match is weak. Rows may omit the clone size; those that give it use once, few, many or a size class.

TRBD2 TRBJ2-3 TRBV6-6 . TGTGCCAGCAGTCCAGGACTAGCGGGGGTCACAGATACGCAGTATTTT CASSPGLAGVTDTQYF
. TRBJ1-4 TRBV6-1 . TGTGCCAGCCGTAGGACAGACAGTGAAAAACTGTTTTTT CASRRTDSEKLFF
TRBD1 TRBJ1-6 TRBV30 . TGTGCCTGGAAACTAGACAGGGGGAATTCACCCCTCCACTTT CAWKLDRGNSPLHF
. TRBJ2-5 TRBV7-9 once TGTGCCAGCAGCTTAGAACACAGGGCCTCAAACTTC CASSLEHRASNF
TRBD2 TRBJ2-5 TRBV5-4 . TGTGCCAGCAGAGGGCTAGCGGGGGGTAGGGAGACCCAGTACTTC CASRGLAGGRETQYF
TRBD1 TRBJ2-1 TRBV14 few TGTGCCAGCAGCCAACCAGGGGGTAACTACAATGAGCAGTTCTTC CASSQPGGNYNEQFF
. TRBJ2-1 TRBV9 . TGTGCCAGCGGGGGCAAAAATGAGCAGTTCTTC CASGGKNEQFF
TRBD2 TRBJ2-5 TRBV2 . TGTGCCAGCAATGACTTGACGGGGGGGCTCAGGGAGACCCAGTACTTC CASNDLTGGLRETQYF
TRBD1 TRBJ2-7 TRBV29-1 . TGCAGCGCCTCAACTGGACAGGGTGAGGAGTACTTC CSASTGQGEEYF
TRBD2 TRBJ2-7 TRBV9 . TGTGCCAGCAGCGTAGCGGGAGGCATGACCTACGAGCAGTACTTC CASSVAGGMTYEQYF
. TRBJ1-6 TRBV5-1 once TGCGCCAGCAGCTTGTTCCAGGGTCCGCCTTCACCCCTCCACTTT CASSLFQGPPSPLHF
TRBD2 TRBJ2-5 TRBV27 . TGTGCCAGCAGTTTAGGGTTAGCGGGGGCCGAAGAGACCCAGTACTTC CASSLGLAGAEETQYF
TRBD2 TRBJ2-5 TRBV5-8 . TGTGCCAGCAGACTCTACGGGACTAGCGAAGAGACCCAGTACTTC CASRLYGTSEETQYF
. TRBJ1-4 TRBV7-9 . TGTGCCAGCAGCCAGCGGACGGGCCCAAATGAAAAACTGTTTTTT CASSQRTGPNEKLFF
TRBD1 TRBJ1-4 TRBV11-2 . TGTGCCAGCAGCCCTTCACCCGGGACAGGGAATGAAAAACTGTTTTTT CASSPSPGTGNEKLFF
TRBD1 TRBJ1-5 TRBV9 once TGTGCCAGCAGCGGACAGGGTTTTGGCAATCAGCCCCAGCATTTT CASSGQGFGNQPQHF
TRBD2 TRBJ2-1 TRBV2 . TGTGCCAGCAGCACTGGGACTAGCGGGGGATTGTACAATGAGCAGTTCTTC CASSTGTSGGLYNEQFF
TRBD1 TRBJ1-1 TRBV29-1 . TGCAGCGTGGGACAGCAGGCCCCAGAAGCTTTCTTT CSVGQQAPEAFF
. TRBJ1-2 TRBV14 . TGTGCCAGCAGCCAAGGGAGGTATGGCTACACCTTC CASSQGRYGYTF
TRBD2 TRBJ2-5 TRBV7-2 . TGTGCCAGCAGCTTAGACCGGGGGGGAGAGACCCAGTACTTC CASSLDRGGETQYF
. TRBJ2-7 TRBV4-3 . TGCGCCAGCAGCCAAGATGGTGGGAGCGAGCAGTACTTC CASSQDGGSEQYF
TRBD1 TRBJ1-2 TRBV7-9 . TGTGCCAGCAGCGCATGGGACAGCACTAACTATGGCTACACCTTC CASSAWDSTNYGYTF
TRBD1 TRBJ2-7 TRBV23-1 . TGCGCCAGCAGTCAGGGGTTGGGACAGGGAAGAATTGGCGAGCAGTACTTC CASSQGLGQGRIGEQYF
. TRBJ2-5 TRBV6-1 . TGTGCCAGCAGTTCCCGGACCCCGGGGGGCGAGACCCAGTACTTC CASSSRTPGGETQYF
TRBD2 TRBJ2-1 TRBV23-1 . TGCGCCAGCAGTCGCGCCGGGAGGCTAGCGGGGCCCCGAAAATCCCAGAAGGGCAACAATGAGCAGTTCTTC CASSRAGRLAGPRKSQKGNNEQFF
TRBD2 TRBJ2-5 TRBV7-9 few TGTGCCAGCAGCTTAGCGGGACTAGCGGCCGCAGAGACCCAGTACTTC CASSLAGLAAAETQYF
. TRBJ2-2 TRBV7-9 . TGTTCCAGCAGCTTAGCGCCGGGGGATTACACCGGGGAGCTGTTTTTT CSSSLAPGDYTGELFF
. TRBJ2-5 TRBV25-1 . TGTGCCAGCAGTGAATCCGGTGGGGCGACCCAGTACTTC CASSESGGATQYF
TRBD2 TRBJ2-1 TRBV2 . TGTGCCAGCAGTGATCGGGGGGGCGGAGGTAATGAGCAGTTCTTC CASSDRGGGGNEQFF
. TRBJ2-1 TRBV9 . TGTGCCAGCAGCGTCGAAGGGGCCACCTACAATGAGCAGTTCTTC CASSVEGATYNEQFF
TRBD1 TRBJ2-7 TRBV6-5 . TGTGCCAGCAGCCGCGGACAGGGACTGATGAACGAGCAGTACTTC CASSRGQGLMNEQYF
TRBD2 TRBJ2-2 TRBV5-1 . TGCGCCAGCAGCGGGACGACTAGCGGGATTGGGGAGCTGTTTTTT CASSGTTSGIGELFF